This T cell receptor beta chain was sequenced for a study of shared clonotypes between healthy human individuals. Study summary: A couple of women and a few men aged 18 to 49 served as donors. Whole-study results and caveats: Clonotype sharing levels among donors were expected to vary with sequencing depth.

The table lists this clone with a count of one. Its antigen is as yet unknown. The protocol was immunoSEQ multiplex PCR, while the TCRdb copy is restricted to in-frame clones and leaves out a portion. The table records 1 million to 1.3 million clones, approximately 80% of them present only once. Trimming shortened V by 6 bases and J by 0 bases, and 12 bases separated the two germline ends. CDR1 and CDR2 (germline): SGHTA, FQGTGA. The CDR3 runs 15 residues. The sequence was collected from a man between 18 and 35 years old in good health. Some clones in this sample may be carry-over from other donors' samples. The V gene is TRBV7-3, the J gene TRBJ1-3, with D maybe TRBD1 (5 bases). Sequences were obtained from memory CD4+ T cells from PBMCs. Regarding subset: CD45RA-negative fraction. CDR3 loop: CASSLQAHSGNTIYF. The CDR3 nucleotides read TGTGCCAGCAGTTTACAGGCACACTCTGGAAACACCATATATTTT.